Below are 30 T cell receptor beta chains sequenced from a single sample in a study of blood T cell repertoires in COVID-19. Measured with immunoSEQ multiplex PCR; TCRdb has only the in-frame clones, and not every one. Counted here are approximately 41,000 clones, approximately 80% occurring once; the ten biggest clones make up around 40%. The specimen sequenced was peripheral blood. The receptors here all came from a woman aged 80 or over with acute or convalescent COVID-19.

The chain employs TRBV19 and TRBJ1-1; possible D gene TRBD1, 5 bases. CDR3 size: 14 residues. Germline CDR1 and CDR2: LNHDA and SQIVND (reference sequence). The V end was cut by 1 base, the J end by 5 bases, with 11 bases between. In nucleotides, the CDR3 is TGTGCCAGTAGTATAGCAGGGTCGGGTACTGAAGCTTTCTTT. Translated, it gives CASSIAGSGTEAFF.

This clone was observed once. The chain employs TRBV30 and TRBJ1-1, with 7 positions matching TRBD1. Per germline, CDR1 GTSNPN and CDR2 SVGIG (reference sequence). The CDR3 totals 13 residues. The V and J ends lost 3 bases and 5 bases, in that order; junction bases with no gene match: 6. The DNA for the CDR3 is TGTGCCTGGAGGACAGGGAGTGATACTGAAGCTTTCTTT. Encoded protein: CAWRTGSDTEAFF.

The V and J genes are TRBV12-3 or TRBV12-4 and TRBJ2-1; tentatively, D is TRBD1 (5 bases). The CDR3 length is 13 residues. V lost 6 bases and J 0 bases, leaving 6 bases between the germline ends. CDR3 sequence: CASRGDSYNEQFF. The DNA of the CDR3 is TGTGCCAGCAGAGGGGACTCCTACAATGAGCAGTTCTTC.

The chain employs TRBV6-5 and TRBJ1-1; 9 positions match TRBD1. J lost 6 bases, V lost 2 bases, and 4 bases had no gene match. CDR3 length: 14 amino acids. Per the germline V gene, CDR1 is MNHEY and CDR2 is SVGAGI. In DNA form, the CDR3 reads TGTGCCAGCAGTTACCGTGACAGGGGGTCTGAAGCTTTCTTT. Translated: CASSYRDRGSEAFF.

The chain uses TRBV3-1 (or the pseudogene TRBV3-2) and TRBJ1-1, with D uncertain. Between the trimmed V and J ends, which lost 0 bases and 3 bases, there was a span of 11 bases. The CDR3 spans 15 residues. CDR1 and CDR2 from the germline V gene are LGHDT and YNNKEL (reference sequence). CDR3 bases: TGTGCCAGCAGCCAAGAGCCGGGGTTGGACACTGAAGCTTTCTTT. It yields the protein CASSQEPGLDTEAFF.

This rearrangement joins TRBV7-2 to TRBJ2-2, with TRBD1 matching over 8 bases. V dropped 2 bases and J dropped 1; count of bases not matched to a gene: 3. Germline values: CDR1 SGHTA, CDR2 FQGNSA. The CDR3 sequence is 16 residues long. The CDR3 here is CASSLRDRKNTGELFF. CDR3 nucleotides: TGTGCCAGCAGCTTAAGGGACAGGAAGAACACCGGGGAGCTGTTTTTT.

This clone appeared once. The chain couples TRBV28 to TRBJ1-5; D gene unclear. The V gene's germline CDR1 is MDHEN and CDR2 SYDVKM. This CDR3 is 14 amino acids long. V gave up 8 bases and J gave up 4 bases, with 15 bases separating them. CDR3 protein: CASSKFARNQPQHF. DNA of the CDR3: TGTGCCAGCTCTAAATTTGCTCGAAATCAGCCCCAGCATTTT.

In its sample, this clone was seen once. The rearrangement uses TRBV4-1 and TRBJ1-1; D might be TRBD1 (5 bases). Looked up from germline, CDR1 is MGHRA and CDR2 is YSYEKL. Trimming left V 1 base short and J 4 bases short, with 7 bases between. The CDR3 sequence is 13 residues long. CDR3: CASSQVQGTEAFF. The CDR3 region has the DNA TGCGCCAGCAGCCAAGTTCAGGGCACTGAAGCTTTCTTT.

V gene TRBV7-9 combines with J gene TRBJ2-1; weak D call: TRBD2 (6 bases). CDR3 length: 15 amino acids. CDR1 and CDR2 from the germline V gene are SEHNR and FQNEAQ (reference sequence). V dropped 2 bases and J dropped 8 bases, with 16 bases sitting between them. The CDR3 DNA sequence: TGTGCCAGCAGCTTACAGGGTTGGGGAGGAGATGAGCAGTTCTTC. Protein sequence: CASSLQGWGGDEQFF.

V usage is TRBV7-9 and J usage is TRBJ1-1; perhaps TRBD1 as D (6 bases). The CDR3 covers 15 residues. CDR1 and CDR2 from the germline V gene are SEHNR and FQNEAQ (reference sequence). V was pared by 1 base and J by 1 base, with 10 bases between. CDR3: CASSLGGQANTEAFF. In DNA form, the CDR3 reads TGTGCCAGCAGCTTAGGGGGGCAGGCGAACACTGAAGCTTTCTTT.

The chain links TRBV11-3 to TRBJ2-5, with 9 positions matching TRBD1. Per germline, CDR1 SGHNT and CDR2 YENEEA. The J segment lost 0 bases and the V segment lost 0 bases, leaving 2 bases of the junction unmatched. CDR3 size: 16 residues. As DNA, the CDR3 is TGTGCCAGCAGCTTAGAGGGACAGGGCTACCAAGAGACCCAGTACTTC. It codes for CASSLEGQGYQETQYF.

V is TRBV19 and J is TRBJ1-4; a weak D match, TRBD1 (5 bases). The V gene lost 3 bases and the J gene lost 11 bases, with 16 bases spanning the gap. The CDR3 loop spans 14 amino acids. The germline V gene encodes CDR1 LNHDA and CDR2 SQIVND (reference sequence). The CDR3 coding sequence is TGTGCCAGTAGTATGGGGCAGGGCCCTGAGAAACTGTTTTTT. It translates to CASSMGQGPEKLFF.

This clone was found once. The rearrangement links TRBV6-5 to TRBJ1-2; no clear D gene. Germline CDR1 is MNHEY and CDR2 is SVGAGI. The CDR3 loop spans 15 amino acids. The V end was cut by 0 bases, the J end by 6 bases, with 14 bases between. The CDR3 protein is CASSYSIYQSHGYTF. Here the CDR3 DNA reads TGTGCCAGCAGTTACTCGATTTACCAGTCTCATGGCTACACCTTC.

J is TRBJ1-1 and V is TRBV6-2 or TRBV6-3; 7 bases line up with TRBD1. V trimming: 4 bases; J trimming: 6 bases; junction bases outside the gene matches: 5. The CDR3 has 13 amino acids. Germline values: CDR1 MNHEY, CDR2 SVGEGT. The CDR3 nucleotides are TGTGCCAGCAGTTCCCTGACAGGGTCTGAAGCTTTCTTT. As protein: CASSSLTGSEAFF.

V and J are TRBV28 and TRBJ1-4; TRBD1 matches at 8 bases. The germline V gene encodes CDR1 MDHEN and CDR2 SYDVKM. The CDR3 spans 15 residues. Trimming took 7 bases from V and 6 from J; bases not matched to a gene: 10. The CDR3 reads CASTFPGQGDEKLFF. In DNA, the CDR3 is TGTGCCAGCACCTTCCCAGGACAGGGCGATGAAAAACTGTTTTTT.

In regard to this clone: Within the sample, other DNA sequences also encode this same CDR3. The chain recombines TRBV12-3 or TRBV12-4 with TRBJ1-1; D is uncertain. The CDR3 consists of 13 residues. Trimming left V 3 bases short and J 3 bases short, with 8 bases between. CDR3 amino acids: CASSLTRDTEAFF. The CDR3 DNA is TGTGCCAGCAGTTTGACAAGAGACACTGAAGCTTTCTTT.

The chain combines TRBV7-8 with TRBJ2-7; 8 bases map to TRBD1. Germline V gene sequence: CDR1 SGHVS, CDR2 FQNEAQ. CDR3 size: 15 residues. V lost 4 bases, J lost 6 bases, and 11 bases stayed unmatched. CDR3 DNA: TGTGCCAGCAGCTATCTGACAGGGGCGCAGGGCGAGCAGTACTTC. The encoded protein is CASSYLTGAQGEQYF.

This chain joins TRBV3-1 (or the pseudogene TRBV3-2) and TRBJ1-2, with TRBD1 matching over 7 bases. CDR1 LGHDT and CDR2 YNNKEL come from the germline V gene (reference sequence). The CDR3 loop spans 12 amino acids. The V and J ends lost 3 bases and 10 bases, in that order; junction bases with no gene match: 5. CDR3 residues: CASSQADRAYTF. CDR3 DNA: TGTGCCAGCAGCCAGGCTGACAGGGCCTACACCTTC.

The chain joins TRBV5-1 to TRBJ1-1; 7 bases are a match to TRBD1. The CDR3 contains 14 residues. The J segment lost 5 bases and the V segment lost 0 bases, leaving 4 bases of the junction unmatched. Germline CDR1 is SGHRS and CDR2 is YFSETQ. CDR3 sequence (DNA): TGCGCCAGCAGCTTGGGACAGGGAAGGACTGAAGCTTTCTTT. Its translation: CASSLGQGRTEAFF. Full variable domain (remainder filled in from reference TRBV5-1 and TRBJ1-1): KAGVTQTPRYLIKTRGQQVTLSCSPISGHRSVSWYQQTPGQGLQFLFEYFSETQRNKGNFPGRFSGRQFSNSRSEMNVSTLELGDSALYLCASSLGQGRTEAFFGQGTRLTVV.

This clone is a singleton in its sample. The chain links TRBV19 to TRBJ1-5, with 7 bases fitting TRBD1. The V and J ends lost 8 bases and 6 bases, in that order; junction bases with no gene match: 10. The germline V gene encodes CDR1 LNHDA and CDR2 SQIVND (reference sequence). CDR3 length equals 14 residues. The CDR3 coding sequence is TGTGCCAGTTCAGAAGGGGGCGCGGGTCAGCCCCAGCATTTT. Amino acids: CASSEGGAGQPQHF. Full variable domain (rest looked up from reference TRBV19 and TRBJ1-5): DGGITQSPKYLFRKEGQNVTLSCEQNLNHDAMYWYRQDPGQGLRLIYYSQIVNDFQKGDIAEGYSVSREKKESFPLTVTSAQKNPTAFYLCASSEGGAGQPQHFGDGTRLSIL.

In regard to this clone: One end of the junction fails to match germline, which may point to a read error. V and J are TRBV7-7 and TRBJ2-5, with TRBD2 as a possible D gene (6 bases). The CDR3 is 15 amino acids. Germline loops: CDR1 SSHAT, CDR2 FNYEAQ (reference sequence). DNA of the CDR3: TGTGCTAGCAGCTTAGTCGGGGGATTTGAGGAGACCCAGTACTTC. Residues: CASSLVGGFEETQYF. The whole variable domain, filled in from reference TRBV7-7 and TRBJ2-5, reads GAGVSQSPRYKVTKRGQDVTLRCDPISSHATLYWYQQALGQGPEFLTYFNYEAQPDKSGLPSDRFSAERPEGSISTLTIQRTEQRDSAMYRCASSLVGGFEETQYFGPGTRLLVL.

The chain uses TRBV2 and TRBJ1-2; a weak D match, TRBD1 (6 bases). Germline V gene sequence: CDR1 SNHLY, CDR2 FYNNEI. The CDR3 length is 13 residues. The V and J ends lost 6 bases and 3 bases respectively, with 11 bases between them. CDR3 loop: CASRVGGDYGYTF. CDR3 bases: TGTGCCAGCAGGGTAGGGGGAGACTATGGCTACACCTTC. The entire variable domain, with the rest obtained from reference TRBV2 and TRBJ1-2, is as follows: EPEVTQTPSHQVTQMGQEVILRCVPISNHLYFYWYRQILGQKVEFLVSFYNNEISEKSEIFDDQFSVERPDGSNFTLKIRSTKLEDSAMYFCASRVGGDYGYTFGSGTRLTVV.

The chain recombines TRBV19 with TRBJ1-2, with TRBD1 matching 8 bases. V lost 9 bases to trimming and J lost 8 bases; unmatched junction nucleotides: 17. Germline V CDR1 and CDR2: LNHDA, SQIVND (reference sequence). The CDR3 sequence is 15 residues long. CDR3 in DNA: TGTGCCAGCAGCTCAACCCCAGGGGGCGCCAAGGGCTACACCTTC. Amino acid sequence: CASSSTPGGAKGYTF.

The V call is TRBV6-5, the J call TRBJ2-5, with 7 positions matching TRBD2. The V gene's germline CDR1 is MNHEY and CDR2 SVGAGI. The CDR3 has 13 amino acids. Trimming removed 8 bases from V and 1 base from J; junction bases left unmatched: 4. The CDR3, as DNA: TGTGCCAGCGGAGGGAGGGGCCAAGAGACCCAGTACTTC. It specifies CASGGRGQETQYF.

The chain has TRBV27 and TRBJ1-1; D unclear. Trimming pared 0 bases from V and 2 bases from J, leaving 4 bases between. Germline V gives CDR1 MNHEY, CDR2 SMNVEV (reference sequence). The CDR3 is 13 residues long. This CDR3 is CASSLSPNTEAFF. The DNA for the CDR3 is TGTGCCAGCAGTTTATCCCCTAACACTGAAGCTTTCTTT.

This chain joins TRBV2 and TRBJ1-5; D gene unclear. CDR1 and CDR2 (germline): SNHLY, FYNNEI. The V end lost 5 bases, the J end lost 5 bases, and 13 bases lay between the germline ends. CDR3 size: 14 residues. CDR3 protein: CASSPWSTYQPQHF. The DNA for the CDR3 is TGTGCCAGCAGTCCCTGGAGCACTTATCAGCCCCAGCATTTT. The full variable domain, with the rest looked up from reference TRBV2 and TRBJ1-5, is EPEVTQTPSHQVTQMGQEVILRCVPISNHLYFYWYRQILGQKVEFLVSFYNNEISEKSEIFDDQFSVERPDGSNFTLKIRSTKLEDSAMYFCASSPWSTYQPQHFGDGTRLSIL.

The gene calls are TRBV3-1 (or the pseudogene TRBV3-2) and TRBJ1-3; perhaps TRBD1 as D (6 bases). Germline CDR1 LGHDT, CDR2 YNNKEL (reference sequence). Deletions cut 1 base from V and 6 bases from J, with 10 bases between. This CDR3 contains 14 residues. CDR3 DNA: TGTGCCAGCAGCCAAGGAGGACAGCCAAACACCATATATTTT. It codes for CASSQGGQPNTIYF.

The rearrangement links TRBV11-2 to TRBJ2-1, with D perhaps matching TRBD2 (5 bases). CDR3 length: 14 amino acids. Between the trimmed V and J ends, which lost 0 bases and 6 bases, there was a span of 9 bases. Germline CDR1 SGHAT, CDR2 FQNNGV. The CDR3 coding sequence is TGTGCCAGCAGCTTAGAACCGGGAAGCAATGAGCAGTTCTTC. Translation gives CASSLEPGSNEQFF.

The V call is TRBV10-3, the J call TRBJ1-1; D not certain. The CDR3 loop spans 15 amino acids. Trimming removed 3 bases from V and 1 base from J, with 12 bases in between. Looked up from germline, CDR1 is ENHRY and CDR2 is SYGVKD. This CDR3 reads CAISDPKTGNTEAFF. The CDR3 DNA sequence: TGTGCCATCAGTGACCCTAAAACGGGGAACACTGAAGCTTTCTTT.

This sequence joins TRBV28 and TRBJ1-6; 7 bases line up with TRBD1. Trimming cost V 4 bases and J 4 bases; bases outside gene matches: 10. The CDR3 sequence is 17 residues long. The V gene's germline CDR1 is MDHEN and CDR2 SYDVKM. DNA of the CDR3: TGTGCCAGCAGTTACCAGGACAGGACCACTTATAATTCACCCCTCCACTTT. It translates to CASSYQDRTTYNSPLHF.